This section outlines one T cell receptor (beta chain) sequence together with its context. Its antigen is not identified. This sample was taken from a study of cytomegalovirus exposure and HLA in healthy donors. Across the whole study: Among the approximately 400 donors who were genotyped, 81% fell in the genetic ancestry cluster that is associated with self-reported Caucasian donors.

Study-level findings and limits: The classifier reportedly diagnosed cytomegalovirus status with high sensitivity and specificity. A prior analysis recorded that most TCR beta V segments were productive about 87% or about 30% of the time.

The germline V gene has CDR1 SGHRS and CDR2 YFSETQ. V shed 3 bases, J shed 7 bases, and the junction held 4 bases outside the gene matches. The CDR3 loop spans 14 amino acids. PCR used 60 Vbeta primers and 13 Jbeta primers. The protocol was immunoSEQ multiplex PCR, while the TCRdb copy is restricted to in-frame clones and leaves out a portion. The sample has roughly 180,000 clones, roughly 85% seen once. Sequences were obtained from PBMCs. This TCR came from a male donor in good health and CMV-seronegative. The chain links TRBV5-1 to TRBJ1-6, with 7 positions matching TRBD1. CDR3: CASSWDRGNSPLHF. The CDR3 DNA is TGCGCCAGCAGCTGGGACAGAGGCAATTCACCCCTCCACTTT.